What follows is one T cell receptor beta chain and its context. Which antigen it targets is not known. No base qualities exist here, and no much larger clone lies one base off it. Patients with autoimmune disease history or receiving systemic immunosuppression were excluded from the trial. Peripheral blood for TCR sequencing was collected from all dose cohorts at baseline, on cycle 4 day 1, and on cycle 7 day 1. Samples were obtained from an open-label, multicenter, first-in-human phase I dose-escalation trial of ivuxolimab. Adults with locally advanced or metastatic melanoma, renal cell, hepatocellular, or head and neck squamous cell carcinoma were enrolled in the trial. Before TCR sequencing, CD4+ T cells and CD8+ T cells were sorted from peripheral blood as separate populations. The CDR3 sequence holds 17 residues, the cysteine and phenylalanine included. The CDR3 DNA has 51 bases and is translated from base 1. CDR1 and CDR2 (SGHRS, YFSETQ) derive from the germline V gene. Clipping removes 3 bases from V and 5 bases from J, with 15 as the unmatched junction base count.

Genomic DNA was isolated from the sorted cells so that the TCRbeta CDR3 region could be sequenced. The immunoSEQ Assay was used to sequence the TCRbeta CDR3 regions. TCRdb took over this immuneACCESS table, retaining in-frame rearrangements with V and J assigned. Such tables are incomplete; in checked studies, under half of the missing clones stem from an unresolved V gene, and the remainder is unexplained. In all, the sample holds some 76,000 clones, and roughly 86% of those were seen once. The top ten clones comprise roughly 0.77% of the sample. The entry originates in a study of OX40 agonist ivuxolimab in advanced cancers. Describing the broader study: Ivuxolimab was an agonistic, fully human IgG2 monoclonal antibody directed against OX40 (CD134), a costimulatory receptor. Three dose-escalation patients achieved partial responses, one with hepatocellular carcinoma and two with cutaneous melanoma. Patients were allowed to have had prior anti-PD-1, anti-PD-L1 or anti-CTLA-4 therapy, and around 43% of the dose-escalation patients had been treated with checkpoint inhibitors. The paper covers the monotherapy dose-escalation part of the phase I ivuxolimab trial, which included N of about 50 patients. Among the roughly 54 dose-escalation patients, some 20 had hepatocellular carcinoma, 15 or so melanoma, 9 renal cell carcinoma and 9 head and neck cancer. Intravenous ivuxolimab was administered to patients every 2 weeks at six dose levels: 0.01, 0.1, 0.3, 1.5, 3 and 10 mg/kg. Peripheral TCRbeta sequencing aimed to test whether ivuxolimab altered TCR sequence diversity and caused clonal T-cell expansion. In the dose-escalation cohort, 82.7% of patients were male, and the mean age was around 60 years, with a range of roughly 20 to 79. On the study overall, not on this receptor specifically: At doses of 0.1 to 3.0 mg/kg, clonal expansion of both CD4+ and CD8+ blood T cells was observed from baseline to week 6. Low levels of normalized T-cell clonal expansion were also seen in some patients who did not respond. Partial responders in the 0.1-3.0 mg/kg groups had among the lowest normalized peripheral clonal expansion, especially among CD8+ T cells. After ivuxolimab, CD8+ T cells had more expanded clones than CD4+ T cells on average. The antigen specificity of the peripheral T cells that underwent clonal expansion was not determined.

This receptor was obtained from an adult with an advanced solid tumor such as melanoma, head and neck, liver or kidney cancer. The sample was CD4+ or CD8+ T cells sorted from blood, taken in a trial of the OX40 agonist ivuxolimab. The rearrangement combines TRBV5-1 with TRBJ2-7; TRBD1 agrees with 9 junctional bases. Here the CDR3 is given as CASSWGFQTGGFDEQYF. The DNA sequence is TGCGCCAGCAGCTGGGGTTTCCAGACAGGGGGGTTCGACGAGCAGTACTTC. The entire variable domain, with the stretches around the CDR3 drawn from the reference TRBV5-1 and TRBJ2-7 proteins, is KAGVTQTPRYLIKTRGQQVTLSCSPISGHRSVSWYQQTPGQGLQFLFEYFSETQRNKGNFPGRFSGRQFSNSRSEMNVSTLELGDSALYLCASSWGFQTGGFDEQYFGPGTRLTVT.